A single TCR beta chain is shown here with its context. Produced via immunoSEQ multiplex PCR; TCRdb's table is partial and in-frame only. The sample holds 90,000 to 110,000 clones, 75% to 90% seen once. These data come from a study of blood T cell repertoires in COVID-19. Study-level information: The analysed material was cDNA or gDNA that came from T cells, B-cell-depleted T cells, or PBMCs.

V lost 4 bases to trimming and J lost 5 bases; unmatched junction nucleotides: 11. CDR3 length: 16 amino acids. The germline V gene encodes CDR1 SGHRS and CDR2 YFSETQ. Sample: peripheral blood. The chain has TRBV5-1 and TRBJ2-1; TRBD1 agrees at 8 bases. The receptor was derived from a human donor in a cohort sampled during active COVID-19. The DNA for the CDR3 is TGCGCCAGCAGCCGGGTAGGGACAGGCGGGAACAATGAGCAGTTCTTC. It encodes CASSRVGTGGNNEQFF.